These 21 T cell receptor beta chains originate from one sample sequenced in a study of early T cells in non-severe SARS-CoV-2 infection. TCRdb redid the calling of the 5' RACE reads with MiXCR, one entry per CDR3 protein. Of some 77,000 distinct CDR3 sequences in the sample, around 16% were seen once. Specimen: whole blood. These receptors came from an adult who was a healthcare worker with PCR-confirmed SARS-CoV-2 infection or an uninfected control (not recorded which).

This clonotype was seen only a few times. This chain's CDR3 is CAISETQGTEAFF. The CDR3 nucleotides read TGTGCCATCAGTGAGACCCAGGGGACTGAAGCTTTCTTT. This sequence joins TRBV10-3 and TRBJ1-1; D possibly corresponds to TRBD1 (6 bases). CDR1 and CDR2 (germline): ENHRY, SYGVKD. The CDR3 has 13 amino acids. Trimming removed 2 bases from V and 5 bases from J, with 9 bases in between.

This clonotype has only a few counts. The CDR3 here is CASSSSAGTKQFF. In DNA, the CDR3 is TGTGCCAGCAGCTCCTCGGCCGGGACTAAGCAGTTCTTC. V usage is TRBV11-1 and J usage is TRBJ2-1, with 7 bases that match TRBD2. Germline V gene data show CDR1 as SGHAT and CDR2 as FQDESV (reference sequence). Germline trimming cut 4 bases from V and 11 bases from J; bases unmatched to any gene: 8. There are 13 residues in the CDR3.

This clonotype was seen a few times. V and J are TRBV7-6 and TRBJ2-7; D is undetermined. The CDR3 contains 16 residues. Germline V gives CDR1 SGHVS, CDR2 FNYEAQ. The ends were cut back, 3 bases at V and 1 base at J, with 16 bases in the middle. The chain's CDR3 is CASSFSGRKDSYEQYF. The CDR3, as DNA: TGTGCCAGCAGCTTTTCCGGACGGAAAGATTCCTACGAGCAGTACTTC.

The gene calls are TRBV5-1 and TRBJ2-2; a possible D gene is TRBD1 (6 bases). This CDR3 is built from 16 residues. Germline CDR1 is SGHRS and CDR2 is YFSETQ. V was shortened by 4 bases and J by 4 bases, with 17 bases between the two germline ends. This CDR3 is CASSPVWGRGTGELFF. CDR3 nucleotide sequence: TGCGCCAGCAGCCCGGTCTGGGGGCGCGGCACCGGGGAGCTGTTTTTT.

This chain connects TRBV14 to TRBJ2-3; 8 positions match TRBD2. The CDR3 spans 16 residues. Germline-derived CDR1 and CDR2 are SGHDN and FVKESK. J was trimmed by 8 bases and V by 3 bases; bases with no gene match: 13. The CDR3 DNA sequence: TGTGCCAGCAGCCAGCTGTGGCGGGGGGAAATTCCTACGCAGTATTTT. Protein product: CASSQLWRGEIPTQYF.

The chain recombines TRBV6-1 with TRBJ1-5; 10 nucleotides align to TRBD1. This CDR3 comprises 16 residues. Germline-derived CDR1 and CDR2 are MNHNS and SASEGT. V gave up 4 bases and J gave up 7 bases; unmatched junction bases: 10. Here the CDR3 DNA reads TGTGCCAGCAGTGCGGGACAGGGGATAGCGGGGCAGCCCCAGCATTTT. This gives the protein CASSAGQGIAGQPQHF.

V usage is TRBV11-2 and J usage is TRBJ1-3, with D perhaps TRBD1 (6 bases). Germline lookup yields CDR1 SGHAT and CDR2 FQNNGV. Trimming stripped 0 bases from V and 0 bases from J, with 9 bases between. CDR3 length: 16 amino acids. This chain's CDR3 is CASSLDRGTSGNTIYF. The CDR3 DNA sequence: TGTGCCAGCAGCTTAGATAGGGGGACCTCTGGAAACACCATATATTTT.

The chain carries TRBV29-1 and TRBJ2-1; no reliable D call. Germline V gives CDR1 SQVTM, CDR2 ANQGSEA. Between the trimmed V and J ends, which lost 6 bases and 0 bases, there was a span of 12 bases. The CDR3 length is 14 residues. The CDR3 spells CSVTSSISYNEQFF. CDR3 nucleotides: TGCAGCGTGACTTCGTCCATCTCCTACAATGAGCAGTTCTTC.

The V and J genes are TRBV21-1 and TRBJ2-7; the table calls TRBD1, which could not be checked here. TRBV21-1 is shown as a pseudogene. The CDR3 sequence is 20 residues long. This chain's CDR3 is CASSKVPKPPGTVGSYEQYF. In DNA form, the CDR3 reads TGTGCCAGCAGCAAAGTGCCTAAACCCCCCGGGACAGTCGGCTCCTACGAGCAGTACTTC.

The count of this clonotype is one. The chain combines TRBV4-2 with TRBJ1-1; 7 bases are shared with TRBD1. CDR3 size: 14 residues. The ends lost 4 bases at V and 4 bases at J; junction bases unmatched: 6. CDR1 and CDR2 (germline): LGHNA, YNFKEQ. This chain's CDR3 is CASSRGQESTEAFF. CDR3 nucleotides: TGTGCCAGCAGCCGCGGACAGGAGAGCACTGAAGCTTTCTTT.

The chain has TRBV5-1 and TRBJ2-7; 7 nucleotides match TRBD1. The trim removed 2 bases at V and 2 bases at J, leaving 4 bases unmatched. Germline V gives CDR1 SGHRS, CDR2 YFSETQ. CDR3 length equals 14 residues. The CDR3 here is CASSLDRVTYEQYF. In nucleotides, the CDR3 is TGCGCCAGCAGCTTAGACAGGGTTACCTACGAGCAGTACTTC.

This clonotype has just a few counts. The DNA of the CDR3 is TGTGCCAGCAGCCGCTCCGGGGACAGGGTGTGGACCAACAATGAGCAGTTCTTC. Protein: CASSRSGDRVWTNNEQFF. This chain joins TRBV11-2 and TRBJ2-1; 9 bases line up with TRBD1. The germline CDR1 and CDR2 sequences are SGHAT and FQNNGV. Losses at the gene ends were 5 bases for V and 5 bases for J; bases not matched to a gene: 16. This CDR3 spans 18 amino acids.

This rearrangement joins TRBV19 to TRBJ2-5; 9 bases map to TRBD2. The germline V gene has CDR1 LNHDA and CDR2 SQIVND (reference sequence). With 6 bases clipped from V and 4 bases from J, the junction kept 12 bases outside the gene matches. This CDR3 contains 16 residues. CDR3 nucleotide sequence: TGTGCCAGTAGGGATGGGGCTAGCGGGATCGGAGAGACCCAGTACTTC. It encodes CASRDGASGIGETQYF.

The chain combines TRBV4-1 with TRBJ2-7; 9 bases line up with TRBD1. There are 15 residues in the CDR3. V gave up 4 bases and J gave up 5 bases; unmatched junction bases: 9. Germline values: CDR1 MGHRA, CDR2 YSYEKL. The CDR3 nucleotides are TGCGCCAGCAGCCGATCTGGACAGGGGTACGACGAGCAGTACTTC. The encoded protein is CASSRSGQGYDEQYF.

In its sample, this clonotype was seen a few times. The chain is built from TRBV18 and TRBJ2-7; TRBD1 matches 7 bases. CDR1 is KGHSH, CDR2 LQKENI, per germline. V gave up 3 bases and J gave up 0 bases; unmatched junction bases: 2. This CDR3 comprises 14 residues. The CDR3 sequence is CASSPDRSSYEQYF. In nucleotides, the CDR3 is TGTGCCAGCTCACCGGACAGGAGCTCCTACGAGCAGTACTTC. Together with reference TRBV18 and TRBJ2-7, the CDR3 gives the full variable domain: NAGVMQNPRHLVRRRGQEARLRCSPMKGHSHVYWYRQLPEEGLKFMVYLQKENIIDESGMPKERFSAEFPKEGPSILRIQQVVRGDSAAYFCASSPDRSSYEQYFGPGTRLTVT.

Of note for this clonotype: A read error may account for a junction end that differs from germline. V usage is TRBV7-7 and J usage is TRBJ2-1; 9 bases map to TRBD1. This CDR3 has 15 residues. Looked up from germline, CDR1 is SSHAT and CDR2 is FNYEAQ (reference sequence). CDR3 protein: CASSEGQGSYNEQFF. The CDR3 DNA is TGTGCTAGCAGCGAGGGACAGGGATCCTACAATGAGCAGTTCTTC.

This chain links TRBV7-8 with TRBJ2-1; 7 bases align to TRBD2. CDR1 and CDR2 from the germline V gene are SGHVS and FQNEAQ. The CDR3 runs to 16 residues. V trimming: 5 bases; J trimming: 0 bases; junction bases outside the gene matches: 7. The CDR3, as DNA: TGTGCCAGCAGCCCAACGGGGGGAAACTCCTACAATGAGCAGTTCTTC. This sequence encodes CASSPTGGNSYNEQFF.

The sample holds a few counts of this clonotype. The chain combines TRBV12-3 or TRBV12-4 with TRBJ2-7, with D unclear. CDR3 length: 13 amino acids. Deletions cut 5 bases from V and 4 bases from J, with 12 bases between. The chain's CDR3 is CASSGNTAYEQYF. Written as DNA, the CDR3 is TGTGCCAGCAGTGGTAACACCGCGTACGAGCAGTACTTC.

This clonotype was counted a few times. The chain combines TRBV19 with TRBJ2-5; D is perhaps TRBD1 (5 bases). The V gene lost 10 bases and the J gene lost 5 bases, with 11 bases spanning the gap. The CDR3 totals 11 residues. Germline assignment: CDR1 LNHDA and CDR2 SQIVND (reference sequence). The DNA for the CDR3 is TGTGCCACCTCAGGGATGGAGACCCAGTACTTC. It codes for CATSGMETQYF. Full variable domain (missing parts from reference TRBV19 and TRBJ2-5): DGGITQSPKYLFRKEGQNVTLSCEQNLNHDAMYWYRQDPGQGLRLIYYSQIVNDFQKGDIAEGYSVSREKKESFPLTVTSAQKNPTAFYLCATSGMETQYFGPGTRLLVL.

This sequence joins TRBV7-8 and TRBJ2-3; D is possibly TRBD1 or TRBD2 (6 bases each). Germline CDR1 is SGHVS and CDR2 is FQNEAQ. CDR3 size: 17 residues. The V gene lost 5 bases and the J gene lost 0 bases, with 18 bases spanning the gap. The CDR3 is CASSPRGGGPSTDTQYF. CDR3 in DNA: TGTGCCAGCAGCCCCAGGGGAGGAGGGCCCAGCACAGATACGCAGTATTTT.

The rearrangement uses TRBV9 and TRBJ2-7; 9 nucleotides agree with TRBD1. Germline V gene lookup returns CDR1 SGDLS and CDR2 YYNGEE. V was pared by 2 bases and J by 3 bases, with 6 bases of the junction left unmatched. The CDR3 spans 15 residues. The CDR3 nucleotides read TGTGCCAGCAGCGTTTCTGGGGGACAGGGCTACGAGCAGTACTTC. Protein: CASSVSGGQGYEQYF.